Listed here is a single TCR beta chain. This CDR3 contains 13 residues. The germline V and J ends were trimmed by 3 bases and 7 bases, with 12 bases remaining between them. The entry originates in a study of blood T cell repertoires in COVID-19. Across the study: Donors in the United States, Italy and Spain gave samples during acute or convalescent COVID-19. PBMCs, B-cell-depleted T cells, or T cells were the source of the cDNA or gDNA that made up the material.

In the authors' methods: Reference gene primer amplification yielded estimated nucleated cell counts. This table comes from immunoSEQ multiplex PCR, and its TCRdb copy is limited to in-frame clones, with some not included. That table gives V, J and clone size, and the DNA gave D and trimming. The sample records roughly 20,000 clones, 65% to 80% being singletons. The sample taken for sequencing was peripheral blood. This sequence originates from a man in his 70s with COVID-19, enrolled during active disease. This chain connects TRBV12-3 or TRBV12-4 to TRBJ1-2; the D gene is possibly TRBD1 (5 bases). The CDR3 coding sequence is TGTGCCAGCAGTTTGACATCGGGGGGTGGCTACACCTTC. This sequence encodes CASSLTSGGGYTF.